The clone carrying this T cell receptor beta chain has at least ten counts. Its antigen is unknown. The germline gives CDR1 MNHNY, CDR2 SVGAGI (reference sequence). The CDR3 runs 16 residues. V lost 0 bases and J 1 base, leaving 13 bases between the germline ends. TCR beta CDR3 sequences were amplified from RNA transcripts. First-round RT-PCR targeting the TCR CDR3 was performed with the HTBI primer set. TCRdb independently ran MiXCR on the multiplex PCR reads; one entry per CDR3 protein. The sample shows 500,000 to 600,000 distinct CDR3 sequences, about 20% of them seen only once. The data derive from a study of T cells in Graves' hyperthyroidism and ophthalmopathy. Study-wide results and limits: Ophthalmopathy was model-predicted a median about 6.7 months pre-onset.

Each diagnosis drew on symptoms, thyroxine, TRAb, thyroid ultrasound and orbital computed tomography findings. Sequenced: blood. This chain links TRBV6-6 with TRBJ2-7; D is possibly TRBD1 (6 bases). This clonotype was sampled from a man aged 35 to 55 with Graves' ophthalmopathy. CDR3 residues: CASSYSGATVSYEQYF. CDR3 DNA: TGTGCCAGCAGTTACTCGGGGGCGACAGTATCCTACGAGCAGTACTTC.